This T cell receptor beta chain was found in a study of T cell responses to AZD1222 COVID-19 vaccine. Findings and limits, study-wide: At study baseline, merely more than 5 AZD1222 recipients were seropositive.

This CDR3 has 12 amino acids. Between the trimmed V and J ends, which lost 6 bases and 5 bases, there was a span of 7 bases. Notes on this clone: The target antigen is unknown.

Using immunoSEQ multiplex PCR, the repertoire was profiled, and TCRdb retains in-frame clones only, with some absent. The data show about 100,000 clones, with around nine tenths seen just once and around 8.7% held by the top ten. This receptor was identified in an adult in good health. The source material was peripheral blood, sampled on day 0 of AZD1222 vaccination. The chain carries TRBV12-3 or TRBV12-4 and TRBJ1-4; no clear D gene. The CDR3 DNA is TGTGCCAGCAGGGTCCAAAATGAAAAACTGTTTTTT. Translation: CASRVQNEKLFF.